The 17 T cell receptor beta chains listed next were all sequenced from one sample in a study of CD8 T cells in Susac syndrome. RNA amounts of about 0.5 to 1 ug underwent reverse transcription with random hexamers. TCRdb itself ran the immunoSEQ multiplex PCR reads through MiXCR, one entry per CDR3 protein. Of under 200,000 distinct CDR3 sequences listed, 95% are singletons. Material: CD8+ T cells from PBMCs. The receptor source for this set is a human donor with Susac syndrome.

The CDR3 nucleotides are TGTGCCAGCACGGGACAGTTCTATGGCTACACCTTC. Its protein product is CASTGQFYGYTF. The chain links TRBV19 to TRBJ1-2; 7 bases agree with TRBD1. V lost 9 bases, J lost 4 bases, and 5 bases stayed unmatched. This CDR3 region has 12 residues. The germline gives CDR1 LNHDA, CDR2 SQIVND (reference sequence).

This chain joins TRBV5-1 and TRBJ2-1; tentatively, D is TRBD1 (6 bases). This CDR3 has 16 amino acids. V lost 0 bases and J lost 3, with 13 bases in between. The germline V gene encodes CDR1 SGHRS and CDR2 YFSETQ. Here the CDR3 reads CASSLEWDKDYNEQFF. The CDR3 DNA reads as TGCGCCAGCAGCTTGGAATGGGACAAGGACTACAATGAGCAGTTCTTC. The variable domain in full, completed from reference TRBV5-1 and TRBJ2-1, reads KAGVTQTPRYLIKTRGQQVTLSCSPISGHRSVSWYQQTPGQGLQFLFEYFSETQRNKGNFPGRFSGRQFSNSRSEMNVSTLELGDSALYLCASSLEWDKDYNEQFFGPGTRLTVL.

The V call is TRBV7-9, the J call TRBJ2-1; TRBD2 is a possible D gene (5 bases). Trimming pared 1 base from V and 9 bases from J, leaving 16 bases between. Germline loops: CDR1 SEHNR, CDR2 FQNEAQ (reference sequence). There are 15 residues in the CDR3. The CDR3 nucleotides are TGTGCCAGCAGCTTAGTTGAACTAGTGGGTGGTGAGCAGTTCTTC. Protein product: CASSLVELVGGEQFF.

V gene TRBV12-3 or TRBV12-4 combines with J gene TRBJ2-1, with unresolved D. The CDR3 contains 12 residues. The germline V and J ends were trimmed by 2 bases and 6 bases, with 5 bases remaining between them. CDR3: CASSLKANEQFF. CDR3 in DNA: TGTGCCAGCAGTTTAAAAGCCAATGAGCAGTTCTTC.

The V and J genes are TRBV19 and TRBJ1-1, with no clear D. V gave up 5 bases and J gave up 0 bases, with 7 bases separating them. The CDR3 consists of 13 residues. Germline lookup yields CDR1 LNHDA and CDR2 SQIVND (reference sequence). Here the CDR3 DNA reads TGTGCCAGTAGTTGGGAGATGAACACTGAAGCTTTCTTT. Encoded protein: CASSWEMNTEAFF.

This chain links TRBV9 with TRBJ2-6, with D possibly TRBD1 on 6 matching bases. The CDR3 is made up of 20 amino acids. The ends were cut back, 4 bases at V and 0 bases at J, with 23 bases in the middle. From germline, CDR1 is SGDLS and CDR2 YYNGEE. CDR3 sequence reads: CASSYGRTGIVSSGANVLTF. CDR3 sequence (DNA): TGTGCCAGCAGCTACGGACGAACAGGGATCGTTAGCTCTGGGGCCAACGTCCTGACTTTC.

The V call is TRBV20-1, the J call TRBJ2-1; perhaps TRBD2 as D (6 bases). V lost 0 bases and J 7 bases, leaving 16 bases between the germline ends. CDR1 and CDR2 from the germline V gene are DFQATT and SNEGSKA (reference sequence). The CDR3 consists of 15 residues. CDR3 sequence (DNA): TGCAGTGCTAGAGATAGGTCGGGGGAGTGGAATGAGCAGTTCTTC. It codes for CSARDRSGEWNEQFF.

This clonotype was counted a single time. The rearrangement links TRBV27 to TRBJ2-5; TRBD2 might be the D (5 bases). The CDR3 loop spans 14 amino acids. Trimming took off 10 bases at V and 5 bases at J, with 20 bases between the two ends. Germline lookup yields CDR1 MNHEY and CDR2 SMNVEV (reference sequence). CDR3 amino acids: CAIYLPGSGETQYF. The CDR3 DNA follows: TGTGCCATCTACCTCCCGGGGTCCGGGGAGACCCAGTACTTC.

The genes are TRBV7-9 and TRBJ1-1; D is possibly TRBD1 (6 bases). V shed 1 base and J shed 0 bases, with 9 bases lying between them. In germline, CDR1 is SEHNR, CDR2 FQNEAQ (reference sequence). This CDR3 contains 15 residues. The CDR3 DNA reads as TGTGCCAGCAGCTTAGTTCAGGGGATGAACACTGAAGCTTTCTTT. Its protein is CASSLVQGMNTEAFF.

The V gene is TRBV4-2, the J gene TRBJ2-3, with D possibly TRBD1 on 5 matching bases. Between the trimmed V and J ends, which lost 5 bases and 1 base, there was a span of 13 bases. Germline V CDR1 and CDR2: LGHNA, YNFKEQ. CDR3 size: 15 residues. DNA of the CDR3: TGTGCCAGCAGCGCACAGGCCTTGGGCACAGATACGCAGTATTTT. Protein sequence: CASSAQALGTDTQYF.

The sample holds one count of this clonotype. CDR3 bases: TGTGCCAGCAGGTACCAAGAGACCCAGTACTTC. This gives the protein CASRYQETQYF. This rearrangement joins TRBV12-3 or TRBV12-4 to TRBJ2-5, with unresolved D. CDR3 length: 11 residues. V gave up 6 bases and J gave up 0 bases, with 2 bases separating them.

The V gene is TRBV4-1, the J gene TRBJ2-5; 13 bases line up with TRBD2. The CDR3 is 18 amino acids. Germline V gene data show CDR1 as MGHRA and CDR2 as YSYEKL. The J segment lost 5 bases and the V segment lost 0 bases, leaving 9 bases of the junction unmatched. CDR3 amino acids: CASSQDPGLAGEEETQYF. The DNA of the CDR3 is TGCGCCAGCAGCCAAGATCCTGGACTAGCGGGAGAAGAGGAGACCCAGTACTTC.

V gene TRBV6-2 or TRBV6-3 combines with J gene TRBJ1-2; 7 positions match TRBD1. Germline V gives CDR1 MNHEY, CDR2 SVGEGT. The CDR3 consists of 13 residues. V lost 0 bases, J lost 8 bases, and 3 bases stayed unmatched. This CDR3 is CASSYSGTVGYTF. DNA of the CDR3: TGTGCCAGCAGTTACTCCGGGACAGTGGGCTACACCTTC.

The CDR3 DNA is TGTGCCAGCAGCTTGGATATACTAGCGGGGGGGTCAACGAACACCGGGGAGCTGTTTTTT. It specifies CASSLDILAGGSTNTGELFF. The rearrangement links TRBV5-4 to TRBJ2-2, with 13 bases identical to TRBD2. Germline V gene sequence: CDR1 SGHNT, CDR2 YYREEE (reference sequence). V lost 0 bases to trimming and J lost 0 bases; unmatched junction nucleotides: 8. This CDR3 contains 20 residues.

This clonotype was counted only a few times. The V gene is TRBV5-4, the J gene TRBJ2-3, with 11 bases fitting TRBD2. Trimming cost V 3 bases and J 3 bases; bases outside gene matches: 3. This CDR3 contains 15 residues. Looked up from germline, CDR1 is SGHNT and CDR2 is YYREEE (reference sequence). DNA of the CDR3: TGTGCCAGCAGCTATAGCGGGGGGGCGACAGATACGCAGTATTTT. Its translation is CASSYSGGATDTQYF. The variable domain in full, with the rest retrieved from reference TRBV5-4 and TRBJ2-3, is ETGVTQSPTHLIKTRGQQVTLRCSSQSGHNTVSWYQQALGQGPQFIFQYYREEENGRGNFPPRFSGLQFPNYSSELNVNALELDDSALYLCASSYSGGATDTQYFGPGTRLTVL.

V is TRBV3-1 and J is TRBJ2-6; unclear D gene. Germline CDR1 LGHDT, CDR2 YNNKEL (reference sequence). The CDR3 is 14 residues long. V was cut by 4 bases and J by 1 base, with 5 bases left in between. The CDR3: CASSPESGANVLTF. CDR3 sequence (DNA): TGTGCCAGCAGCCCCGAATCTGGGGCCAACGTCCTGACTTTC.

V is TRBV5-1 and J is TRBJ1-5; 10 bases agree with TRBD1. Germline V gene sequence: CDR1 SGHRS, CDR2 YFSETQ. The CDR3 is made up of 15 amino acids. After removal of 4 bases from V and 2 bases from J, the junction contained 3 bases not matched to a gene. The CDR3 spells CASSPGTGGNQPQHF. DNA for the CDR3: TGCGCCAGCAGCCCCGGGACAGGGGGCAATCAGCCCCAGCATTTT. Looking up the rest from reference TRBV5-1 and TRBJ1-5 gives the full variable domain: KAGVTQTPRYLIKTRGQQVTLSCSPISGHRSVSWYQQTPGQGLQFLFEYFSETQRNKGNFPGRFSGRQFSNSRSEMNVSTLELGDSALYLCASSPGTGGNQPQHFGDGTRLSIL.